This TCR beta chain was captured by sequencing in a study of T cells after yellow fever vaccination. The overall study: Where fractions had low cell numbers, libraries were prepared from them with the SMART-Seq v4 Ultra Low Input RNA kit.

This clonotype was recorded once. The antigen is undetermined. Synthesis of TCR cDNA relied on 5'RACE template switching, which attached a universal primer site and UMIs. TCRdb independently ran MiXCR on the 5' RACE reads; one entry per CDR3 protein. The sample yields a few hundred thousand distinct CDR3 sequences, 6.2% seen once. In germline, CDR1 is DFQATT, CDR2 SNEGSKA (reference sequence). This CDR3 spans 16 amino acids. Study outcomes and limitations: Relatively few clonotypes were ones that appeared in both CD4 and CD8 compartments. Reappearing after the booster were most of the clones from primary vaccination (about 96% CD4, 88% CD8).

The chain recombines TRBV20-1 with TRBJ2-7; TRBD2 agrees at 14 bases. This receptor was taken from a man younger than 40 who received the YFV17D yellow fever vaccine. The material sequenced was PBMCs, taken 5 days after the yellow fever booster vaccination. Written as DNA, the CDR3 is TGCTGCGCTAGTCCCTGGACTAGCGGGAGGCCCTACGAGCAGTACTTC. It translates to CCASPWTSGRPYEQYF.